Here is one T cell receptor (beta chain) with its context. Its antigen is undetermined. The V segment lost 0 bases and the J segment 6 bases; nucleotides outside the gene matches: 10. The CDR3 runs 17 residues. Germline V gene sequence: CDR1 SGDLS, CDR2 YYNGEE. This table comes from immunoSEQ multiplex PCR, and its TCRdb copy is limited to in-frame clones, with some not included. The sample holds 150,000 to 200,000 clones; 90% to 95% are singletons and the top ten take 1% to 1.5%. The source of the sample is a study of T cell responses to AZD1222 COVID-19 vaccine. Study findings and constraints: Epitopes outside B.1.351 and B.1.1.7 mutated regions reportedly drew nearly half of spike TCRs. At 160-218 and 743-854, vaccine-associated CD4 TCRs were dominant, and they spanned spike. After the peak T cell response, and only then, were repertoires sampled. White British ancestry dominated among donors, who included more females, and clonal diversity was possibly underestimated.

The input for sequencing was peripheral blood, taken 28 days after the second AZD1222 dose. V gene TRBV9 combines with J gene TRBJ2-1; 9 nucleotides align to TRBD2. This clonotype was sampled from an adult who received the AZD1222 COVID-19 vaccine. The CDR3 coding sequence is TGTGCCAGCAGCGTAGCCCCTAGCGGGGCGGGCCTCAATGAGCAGTTCTTC. This translates into CASSVAPSGAGLNEQFF.